Included here is one T cell receptor (beta chain) sequence, with context. This sample was included in a study of control samples from healthy donors and cancer patients. This table comes from immunoSEQ multiplex PCR, and its TCRdb copy is limited to in-frame clones, with some not included. Among approximately 140,000 clones, 93% were seen once, and the ten largest hold approximately 5.7%. This CDR3 contains 15 residues. Trimming left V 4 bases short and J 4 bases short, with 13 bases between. Germline V gene sequence: CDR1 MNHEY, CDR2 SMNVEV (reference sequence). The TCR was taken from a man aged 18 to 35 in good health. The chain links TRBV27 to TRBJ2-2; TRBD2 is a possible D gene (6 bases). The sequencing sample was made of blood. The chain's CDR3 is CASSSRTKVTGELFF. The CDR3 DNA follows: TGTGCCAGCAGTTCAAGGACTAAGGTCACCGGGGAGCTGTTTTTT.